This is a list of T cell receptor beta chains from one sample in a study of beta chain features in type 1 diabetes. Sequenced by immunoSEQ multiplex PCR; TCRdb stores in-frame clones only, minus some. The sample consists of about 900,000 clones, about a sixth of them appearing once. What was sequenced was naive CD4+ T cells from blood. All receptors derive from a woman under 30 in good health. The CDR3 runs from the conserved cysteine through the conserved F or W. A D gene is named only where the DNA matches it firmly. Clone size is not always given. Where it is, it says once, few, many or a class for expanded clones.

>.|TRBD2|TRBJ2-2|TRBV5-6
CASSLRTSGRTANTGELFF
TGTGCCAGCAGCTTGCGGACTAGCGGGAGGACCGCGAACACCGGGGAGCTGTTTTTT
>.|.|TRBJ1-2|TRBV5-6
CASSLAGSYYGYTF
TGTGCCAGCAGCTTGGCCGGGAGCTACTATGGCTACACCTTC
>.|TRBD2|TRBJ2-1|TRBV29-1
CSVGLAHSYNEQFF
TGCAGCGTTGGACTAGCGCACTCCTACAATGAGCAGTTCTTC
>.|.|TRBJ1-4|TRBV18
CASSTSHRRPNEKLFF
TGTGCCAGCTCAACATCACACAGGAGACCTAATGAAAAACTGTTTTTT
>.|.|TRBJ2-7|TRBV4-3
CASSQVVTATYEQYF
TGCGCCAGCAGCCAAGTGGTGACAGCCACCTACGAGCAGTACTTC
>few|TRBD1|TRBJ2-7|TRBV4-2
CASSQDSQPGGYEQYF
TGTGCCAGCAGCCAAGATTCACAGCCAGGGGGCTACGAGCAGTACTTC
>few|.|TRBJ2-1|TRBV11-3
CASSSTLGKSSYNEQFF
TGTGCCAGCAGCTCTACCCTCGGGAAGAGCTCCTACAATGAGCAGTTCTTC
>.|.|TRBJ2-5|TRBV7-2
CASSLAGGTETQYF
TGTGCCAGCAGCTTAGCGGGCGGGACCGAGACCCAGTACTTC
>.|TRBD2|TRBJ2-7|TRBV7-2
CASSLSGSEQYF
TGTGCCAGCAGCCTTAGCGGGAGCGAGCAGTACTTC
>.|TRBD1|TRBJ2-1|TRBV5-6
CASSFLGLRDRRNEQFF
TGTGCCAGCAGCTTTTTAGGACTCCGGGACAGGAGAAATGAGCAGTTCTTC
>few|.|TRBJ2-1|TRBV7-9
CASSSTGNEQFF
TGTGCCAGCAGCTCCACAGGGAATGAGCAGTTCTTC
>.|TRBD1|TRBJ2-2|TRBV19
CASSIAPQGTHTGELFF
TGTGCCAGTAGTATAGCCCCACAGGGGACCCACACCGGGGAGCTGTTTTTT
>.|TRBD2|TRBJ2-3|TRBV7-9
CASSSIRGGSRLMTDTQYF
TGTGCCAGCAGCTCCATTCGGGGCGGGAGCCGACTCATGACAGATACGCAGTATTTT
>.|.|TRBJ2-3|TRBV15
CATSSLKGSVVTDTQYF
TGTGCCACCAGCTCACTAAAGGGCAGCGTAGTCACAGATACGCAGTATTTT